The 21 T cell receptor beta chains reported below all come from one sample, sequenced in a study of early T cells in non-severe SARS-CoV-2 infection. One entry per CDR3 protein, called by TCRdb with MiXCR from the 5' RACE reads. This table has over 85,000 distinct CDR3 sequences, roughly 12% appearing once. The starting material was whole blood, obtained at baseline. The receptors originated from an adult who was a healthcare worker with PCR-confirmed SARS-CoV-2 infection or an uninfected control (not recorded which).

This clonotype was counted ten times or more. The V gene is TRBV7-2, the J gene TRBJ1-1; D is perhaps TRBD1 (5 bases). CDR1 SGHTA and CDR2 FQGNSA come from the germline V gene. The V end lost 1 base, the J end lost 6 bases, and 12 bases lay between the germline ends. This CDR3 contains 14 residues. This CDR3 is CASSLVQGRAEAFF. CDR3 coding DNA: TGTGCCAGCAGCTTAGTTCAGGGAAGGGCTGAAGCTTTCTTT. Drawing the rest from reference TRBV7-2 and TRBJ1-1, the complete variable domain is GAGVSQSPSNKVTEKGKDVELRCDPISGHTALYWYRQSLGQGLEFLIYFQGNSAPDKSGLPSDRFSAERTGGSVSTLTIQRTQQEDSAVYLCASSLVQGRAEAFFGQGTRLTVV.

The V and J genes are TRBV10-1 and TRBJ2-5, with D perhaps TRBD1 (6 bases). This CDR3 is built from 14 residues. The V and J ends lost 3 bases and 4 bases respectively, with 12 bases between them. CDR1 and CDR2 (germline): WNHNN, SYGVQD (reference sequence). The CDR3 loop is CASSDYRVRETQYF. Written as DNA, the CDR3 is TGCGCCAGCAGTGACTACAGGGTACGAGAGACCCAGTACTTC.

This clonotype was observed a handful of times. V and J are TRBV25-1 and TRBJ1-3; D gene ambiguous. The CDR3 contains 17 residues. CDR1 and CDR2 from the germline V gene are MGHDK and SYGVNS. Trimming pared 1 base from V and 0 bases from J, leaving 13 bases between. CDR3 nucleotide sequence: TGTGCCAGCAGTGAATCATCCCACGGGATCTCTGGAAACACCATATATTTT. Its translation is CASSESSHGISGNTIYF. Full variable domain (rest looked up from reference TRBV25-1 and TRBJ1-3): EADIYQTPRYLVIGTGKKITLECSQTMGHDKMYWYQQDPGMELHLIHYSYGVNSTEKGDLSSESTVSRIRTEHFPLTLESARPSHTSQYLCASSESSHGISGNTIYFGEGSWLTVV.

This clonotype was observed a handful of times. The rearrangement uses TRBV7-6 and TRBJ2-7; TRBD1 aligns across 8 bases. This CDR3 spans 13 amino acids. Trimming at V came to 4 bases and at J to 6 bases, leaving 5 bases not matched to a gene. Germline V gene data show CDR1 as SGHVS and CDR2 as FNYEAQ. In DNA, the CDR3 is TGTGCCAGCAGCTATGGACAGGGACTCGAGCAGTACTTC. Its protein is CASSYGQGLEQYF.

The rearrangement uses TRBV6-6 and TRBJ2-7, with TRBD2 identical over 7 bases. This CDR3 region has 14 residues. The junction had 8 bases not matched to a gene; V was cut back by 2 bases and J by 7 bases. In germline, CDR1 is MNHNY, CDR2 SVGAGI (reference sequence). The CDR3 nucleotides read TGTGCCAGCAGTTACCAGTCCCCCGGGGGGGAGCAGTACTTC. As protein: CASSYQSPGGEQYF.

This clonotype was seen more than once but under ten times. V is TRBV25-1 and J is TRBJ1-4; D uncertain. Germline CDR1 reads MGHDK; CDR2 reads SYGVNS. The CDR3 covers 15 residues. With 1 base removed from V and 3 bases from J, the gap between germline ends came to 9 bases. CDR3: CASSELGSSNEKLFF. DNA for the CDR3: TGTGCCAGCAGTGAATTGGGGAGCTCTAATGAAAAACTGTTTTTT.

The gene calls are TRBV11-2 and TRBJ2-1; 9 bases are a match to TRBD2. V was pared by 5 bases and J by 9 bases, with 11 bases of the junction left unmatched. The germline V gene encodes CDR1 SGHAT and CDR2 FQNNGV. The CDR3 loop spans 15 amino acids. As DNA, the CDR3 is TGTGCCAGCAGCGCTAGCGGGACTACTGGGGGTGAGCAGTTCTTC. Encoded protein: CASSASGTTGGEQFF.

This clonotype was counted a few times. The chain has TRBV28 and TRBJ2-2; D remains ambiguous. With 7 bases removed from V and 0 bases from J, the gap between germline ends came to 15 bases. This CDR3 region has 16 residues. CDR1 is MDHEN, CDR2 SYDVKM, per germline. The CDR3 here is CASTLPRGANTGELFF. CDR3 nucleotide sequence: TGTGCCAGCACCCTACCCCGTGGAGCGAACACCGGGGAGCTGTTTTTT.

This clonotype has a handful of counts. V is TRBV11-2 and J is TRBJ2-1, with 9 bases matching TRBD1. CDR1 SGHAT and CDR2 FQNNGV come from the germline V gene. This CDR3 has 15 amino acids. After removal of 4 bases from V and 8 bases from J, the junction contained 9 bases not matched to a gene. Here the CDR3 DNA reads TGTGCCAGCAGCTCGGGACAGGGAGAGAGGGATGAGCAGTTCTTC. Translation: CASSSGQGERDEQFF.

This clonotype has a handful of counts. In nucleotides, the CDR3 is TGTGCCAGCAGCTTAGTCGGGCTAGCGGCCTACAATGAGCAGTTCTTC. It encodes CASSLVGLAAYNEQFF. The chain recombines TRBV11-2 with TRBJ2-1; TRBD2 agrees at 7 bases. The CDR3 contains 16 residues. Per the germline V gene, CDR1 is SGHAT and CDR2 is FQNNGV. V shed 1 base and J 2 bases; nucleotides not matched to a gene: 5.

The chain employs TRBV19 and TRBJ2-4, with D tentatively TRBD1 (6 bases). The CDR3 spans 14 residues. Deletions cut 6 bases from V and 0 bases from J, with 9 bases between. Germline CDR1 and CDR2: LNHDA and SQIVND (reference sequence). CDR3 region: CASRADRAKNIQYF. Written as DNA, the CDR3 is TGTGCCAGTAGGGCGGACAGAGCCAAAAACATTCAGTACTTC. Full variable domain (rest looked up from reference TRBV19 and TRBJ2-4): DGGITQSPKYLFRKEGQNVTLSCEQNLNHDAMYWYRQDPGQGLRLIYYSQIVNDFQKGDIAEGYSVSREKKESFPLTVTSAQKNPTAFYLCASRADRAKNIQYFGAGTRLSVL.

V is TRBV7-9 and J is TRBJ1-2; D not resolved. Trimming shortened V by 8 bases and J by 8 bases, and 18 bases separated the two germline ends. This CDR3 has 13 amino acids. Germline-derived CDR1 and CDR2 are SEHNR and FQNEAQ (reference sequence). CDR3 region: CASEGTSLWGYTF. For the CDR3, the DNA is TGTGCCAGCGAAGGCACTTCTCTATGGGGCTACACCTTC.

This clonotype occurred many times. The chain links TRBV18 to TRBJ2-3, with D unresolved. Trimming cost V 8 bases and J 3 bases, with 9 bases left between them. Per germline, CDR1 KGHSH and CDR2 LQKENI. CDR3 length: 12 amino acids. For the CDR3, the DNA is TGTGCCAGCAGCCCCCGGACAGATACGCAGTATTTT. This gives the protein CASSPRTDTQYF. Full variable domain (missing parts from reference TRBV18 and TRBJ2-3): NAGVMQNPRHLVRRRGQEARLRCSPMKGHSHVYWYRQLPEEGLKFMVYLQKENIIDESGMPKERFSAEFPKEGPSILRIQQVVRGDSAAYFCASSPRTDTQYFGPGTRLTVL.

V gene TRBV6-6 combines with J gene TRBJ1-5; D call uncertain. Trimming removed 6 bases at V and 7 bases at J, with 19 bases between. Germline CDR1 and CDR2: MNHNY and SVGAGI (reference sequence). The CDR3 spans 15 residues. The CDR3 sequence: CASRGRTSGMQPQHF. In nucleotides, the CDR3 is TGTGCCAGCAGAGGGAGGACTTCTGGAATGCAGCCCCAGCATTTT.

This clonotype showed up many times. V and J are TRBV2 and TRBJ1-5; D unclear. The V end lost 5 bases, the J end lost 0 bases, and 8 bases lay between the germline ends. Germline lookup yields CDR1 SNHLY and CDR2 FYNNEI. This CDR3 contains 14 residues. The CDR3, as DNA: TGTGCCAGCAGTCGGTCCCATAGCAATCAGCCCCAGCATTTT. Its protein is CASSRSHSNQPQHF. The full variable domain, with the rest looked up from reference TRBV2 and TRBJ1-5, is EPEVTQTPSHQVTQMGQEVILRCVPISNHLYFYWYRQILGQKVEFLVSFYNNEISEKSEIFDDQFSVERPDGSNFTLKIRSTKLEDSAMYFCASSRSHSNQPQHFGDGTRLSIL.

This clonotype was counted a few times. The rearrangement links TRBV5-1 to TRBJ2-7, with TRBD1 matching 10 bases. The germline V gene encodes CDR1 SGHRS and CDR2 YFSETQ. V dropped 1 base and J dropped 7; count of bases not matched to a gene: 14. This CDR3 is built from 17 residues. As DNA, the CDR3 is TGCGCCAGCAGCTTGTCCCGACAGGGGGCGCGGGGTGGAGAGCAGTACTTC. Protein product: CASSLSRQGARGGEQYF.

The rearrangement uses TRBV7-9 and TRBJ2-7, with a weak D call TRBD2 (7 bases). Trimming took off 4 bases at V and 6 bases at J, with 10 bases between the two ends. There are 12 residues in the CDR3. Germline CDR1 SEHNR, CDR2 FQNEAQ (reference sequence). CDR3 coding DNA: TGTGCCAGCAGCTATGGGGGGGCCGAGCAGTACTTC. It is translated as CASSYGGAEQYF.

This clonotype came up a few times. The rearrangement links TRBV6-1 to TRBJ1-2; D not resolved. Germline CDR1 is MNHNS and CDR2 is SASEGT. The CDR3 contains 14 residues. V was cut by 2 bases and J by 6 bases, with 13 bases left in between. CDR3 sequence: CASSEQGEYNGYTF. The CDR3 coding sequence is TGTGCCAGCAGTGAACAAGGAGAGTACAATGGCTACACCTTC.

The chain employs TRBV10-3 and TRBJ1-5; 7 nucleotides agree with TRBD1. Germline V gene data show CDR1 as ENHRY and CDR2 as SYGVKD. V lost 6 bases to trimming and J lost 5 bases; unmatched junction nucleotides: 4. The CDR3 loop spans 13 amino acids. The CDR3 spells CAISEGGDQPQHF. The CDR3 nucleotides are TGTGCCATCAGCGAAGGGGGCGATCAGCCCCAGCATTTT.

This clonotype was counted only a few times. The chain joins TRBV4-1 to TRBJ2-6; a possible D gene is TRBD1 (6 bases). Trimming removed 5 bases from V and 0 bases from J, with 8 bases in between. The CDR3 consists of 15 residues. Germline V gives CDR1 MGHRA, CDR2 YSYEKL. The CDR3 loop is CASSTGPSGANVLTF. The CDR3 DNA is TGCGCCAGCAGCACAGGGCCCTCTGGGGCCAACGTCCTGACTTTC.

V usage is TRBV24-1 and J usage is TRBJ1-1, with D uncertain. This CDR3 spans 13 amino acids. V gave up 4 bases and J gave up 4 bases, with 9 bases separating them. Germline CDR1 KGHDR, CDR2 SFDVKD. CDR3 loop: CATSDSIGTEAFF. The DNA for the CDR3 is TGTGCCACCAGTGACTCGATAGGCACTGAAGCTTTCTTT.